A selection of T cell receptor beta chains follows, all from one sample in a study of blood T cell repertoires in COVID-19. Sequencing was performed with immunoSEQ multiplex PCR; in TCRdb, only in-frame clones are kept and a portion is missing. This table has roughly 190,000 clones, approximately 94% appearing once. Specimen: peripheral blood. These receptors all come from a man aged 25 to 45 with COVID-19, enrolled during active disease. Both conserved end residues are part of each CDR3. The D gene is left open where the match is weak. The size of a clone is reported for some rows only, either as once, few or many, or as a class for expanded clones.

>NA|TRBV4-1|TRBD2|TRBJ2-1
TGCGCCAGCAGCCAATTGGGACTAGCGGGGGGAGCCTACAATGAGCAGTTCTTC
CASSQLGLAGGAYNEQFF
>NA|TRBV7-2|TRBD2|TRBJ2-1
TGTGCCAGCAGCTTAATCGTCTCGGGGGGGGGCAATGAGCAGTTCTTC
CASSLIVSGGGNEQFF
>NA|TRBV11-2|NA|TRBJ2-1
TGTGCCAGCAGCCTACAGGGACAAGCTTACAATGAGCAGTTCTTC
CASSLQGQAYNEQFF
>NA|TRBV2|NA|TRBJ1-1
TGTGCCCGAGGAGGGGGGGTGAACACTGAAGCTTTCTTT
CARGGGVNTEAFF
>NA|TRBV5-1|NA|TRBJ2-3
TGCGCCAGCAGCTTGGTTCGGTCAGATACGCAGTATTTT
CASSLVRSDTQYF
>NA|TRBV19|NA|TRBJ1-5
TGTGCCAGTAGTCCATACGACAGGCTTCTAAGAGGGGGGCCCCAGCATTTT
CASSPYDRLLRGGPQHF
>NA|TRBV10-2|NA|TRBJ1-1
TGCGCCAGCAGTGAAACAGGGACCGGTGAAGCTTTCTTT
CASSETGTGEAFF
>NA|TRBV5-1|NA|TRBJ1-3
TGCGCCAGCAGCTTAGGACACTCAGATGGAAACACCATATATTTT
CASSLGHSDGNTIYF
>NA|TRBV6-6|NA|TRBJ1-5
TGTGCCAGCAGTTACTCCGGGGGGAATCAGCCCCAGCATTTT
CASSYSGGNQPQHF
>NA|TRBV5-1|TRBD2|TRBJ2-7
TGCGCCAGCAGCTTGACTAGCGGGGGACCTACCTACGAGCAGTACTTC
CASSLTSGGPTYEQYF
>once|TRBV5-6|NA|TRBJ2-7
TGTGCCAGCAGCCCCAAAAGACTTCTTGCCTACGAGCAGTACTTC
CASSPKRLLAYEQYF
>once|TRBV5-5|TRBD1|TRBJ2-3
TGTGCCAGCAGCCCGCAAGGCAGGGGGCGTACAGATACGCAGTATTTT
CASSPQGRGRTDTQYF
>NA|TRBV2|NA|TRBJ1-1
TGTGCCAGCAGTCCTCAGGGGCTGATGGGCACTGAAGCTTTCTTT
CASSPQGLMGTEAFF
>NA|TRBV9|TRBD2|TRBJ2-1
TGTGCCAGCAGCCCATCTCAAGCGGGGGGAACCTACAATGAGCAGTTCTTC
CASSPSQAGGTYNEQFF
>once|TRBV6-4|TRBD1|TRBJ1-1
TGTGCCAGCAGTGACTCTGGAGGGGGCAGAATTGAAGCTTTCTTT
CASSDSGGGRIEAFF